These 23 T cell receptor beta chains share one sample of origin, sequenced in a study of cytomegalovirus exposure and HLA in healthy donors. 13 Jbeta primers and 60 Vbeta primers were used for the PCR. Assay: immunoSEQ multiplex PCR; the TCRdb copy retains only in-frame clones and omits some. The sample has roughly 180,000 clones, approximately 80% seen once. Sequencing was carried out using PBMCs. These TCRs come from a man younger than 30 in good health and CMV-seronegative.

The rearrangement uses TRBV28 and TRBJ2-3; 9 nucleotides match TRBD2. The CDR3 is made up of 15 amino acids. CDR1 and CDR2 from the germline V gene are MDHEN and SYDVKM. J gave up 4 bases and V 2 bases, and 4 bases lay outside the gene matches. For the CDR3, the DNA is TGTGCCAGCAGTTTACCGATAGCGGGGGCAGATACGCAGTATTTT. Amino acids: CASSLPIAGADTQYF.

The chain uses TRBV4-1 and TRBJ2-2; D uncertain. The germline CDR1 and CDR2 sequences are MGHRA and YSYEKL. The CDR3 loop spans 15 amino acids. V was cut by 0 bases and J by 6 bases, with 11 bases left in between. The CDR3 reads CASSQDLLYPGELFF. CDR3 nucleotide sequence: TGCGCCAGCAGCCAAGATCTCCTCTACCCCGGGGAGCTGTTTTTT.

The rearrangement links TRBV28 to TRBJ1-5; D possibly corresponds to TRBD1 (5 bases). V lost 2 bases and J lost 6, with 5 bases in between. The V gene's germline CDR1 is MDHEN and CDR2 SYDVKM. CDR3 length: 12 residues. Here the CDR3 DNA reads TGTGCCAGCAGTTTAGGGGCTCAGCCCCAGCATTTT. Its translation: CASSLGAQPQHF.

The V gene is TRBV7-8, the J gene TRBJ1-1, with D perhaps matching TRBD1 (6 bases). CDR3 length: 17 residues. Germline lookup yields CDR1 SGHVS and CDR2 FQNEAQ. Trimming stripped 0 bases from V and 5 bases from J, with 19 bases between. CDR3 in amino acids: CASSLASRGRVRTEAFF. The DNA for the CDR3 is TGTGCCAGCAGCTTAGCAAGCAGGGGCAGGGTGAGGACTGAAGCTTTCTTT.

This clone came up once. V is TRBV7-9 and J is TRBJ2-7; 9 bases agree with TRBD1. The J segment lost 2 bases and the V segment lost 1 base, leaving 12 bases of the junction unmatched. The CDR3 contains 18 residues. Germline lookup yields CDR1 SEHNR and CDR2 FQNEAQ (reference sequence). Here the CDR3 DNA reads TGTGCCAGCAGCTTAGGCGGGGTCGGGACAGGGTGGGCCTACGAGCAGTACTTC. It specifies CASSLGGVGTGWAYEQYF.

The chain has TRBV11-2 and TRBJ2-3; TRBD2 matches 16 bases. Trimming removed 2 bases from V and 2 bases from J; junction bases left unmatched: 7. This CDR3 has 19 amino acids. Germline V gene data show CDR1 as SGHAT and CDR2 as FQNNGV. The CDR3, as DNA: TGTGCCAGCAGCTTAAAGGGGACTAGCGGGAGGGAAGCCACAGATACGCAGTATTTT. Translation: CASSLKGTSGREATDTQYF.

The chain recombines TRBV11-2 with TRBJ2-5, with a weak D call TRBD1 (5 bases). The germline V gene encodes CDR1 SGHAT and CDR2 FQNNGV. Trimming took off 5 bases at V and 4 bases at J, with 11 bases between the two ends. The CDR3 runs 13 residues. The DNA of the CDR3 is TGTGCCAGCAGCCGACAGCTTTTAGAGACCCAGTACTTC. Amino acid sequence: CASSRQLLETQYF.

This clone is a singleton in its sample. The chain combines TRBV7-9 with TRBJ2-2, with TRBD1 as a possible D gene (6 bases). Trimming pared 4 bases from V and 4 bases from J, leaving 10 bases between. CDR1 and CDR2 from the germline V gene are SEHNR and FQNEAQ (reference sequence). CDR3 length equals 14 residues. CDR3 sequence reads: CASSYTGSTGELFF. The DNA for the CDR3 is TGTGCCAGCAGCTATACAGGGAGCACCGGGGAGCTGTTTTTT. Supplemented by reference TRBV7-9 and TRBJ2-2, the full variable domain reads DTGVSQNPRHKITKRGQNVTFRCDPISEHNRLYWYRQTLGQGPEFLTYFQNEAQLEKSRLLSDRFSAERPKGSFSTLEIQRTEQGDSAMYLCASSYTGSTGELFFGEGSRLTVL.

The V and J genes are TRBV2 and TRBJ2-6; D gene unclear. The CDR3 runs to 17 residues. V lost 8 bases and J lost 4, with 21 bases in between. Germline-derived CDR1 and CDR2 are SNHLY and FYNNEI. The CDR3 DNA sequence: TGTGCCAGCCCTCCTGGCGGCATAACCCCCGGGGCCAACGTCCTGACTTTC. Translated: CASPPGGITPGANVLTF.

CDR3 region: CASTDTGYEQYF. The CDR3 DNA follows: TGTGCCAGCACAGACACAGGTTACGAGCAGTACTTC. The chain has TRBV6-4 and TRBJ2-7; D is possibly TRBD1 (5 bases). The CDR3 is 12 amino acids. The germline V gene has CDR1 MRHNA and CDR2 SNTAGT. With 7 bases removed from V and 4 bases from J, the gap between germline ends came to 11 bases.

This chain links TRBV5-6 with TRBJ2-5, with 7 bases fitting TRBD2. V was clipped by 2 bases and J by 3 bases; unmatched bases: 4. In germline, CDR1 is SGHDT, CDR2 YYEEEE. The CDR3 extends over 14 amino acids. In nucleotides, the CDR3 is TGTGCCAGCAGCTTCTCGGGAGGCAAAGAGACCCAGTACTTC. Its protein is CASSFSGGKETQYF. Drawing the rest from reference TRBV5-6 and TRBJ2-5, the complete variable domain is DAGVTQSPTHLIKTRGQQVTLRCSPKSGHDTVSWYQQALGQGPQFIFQYYEEEERQRGNFPDRFSGHQFPNYSSELNVNALLLGDSALYLCASSFSGGKETQYFGPGTRLLVL.

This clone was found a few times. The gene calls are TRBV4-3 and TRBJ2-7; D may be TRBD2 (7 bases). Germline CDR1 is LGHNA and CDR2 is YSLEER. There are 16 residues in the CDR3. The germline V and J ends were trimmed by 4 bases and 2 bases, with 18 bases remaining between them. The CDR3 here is CASSPGGHSPPYEQYF. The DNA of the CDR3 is TGCGCCAGCAGCCCGGGGGGACATTCCCCACCCTACGAGCAGTACTTC.

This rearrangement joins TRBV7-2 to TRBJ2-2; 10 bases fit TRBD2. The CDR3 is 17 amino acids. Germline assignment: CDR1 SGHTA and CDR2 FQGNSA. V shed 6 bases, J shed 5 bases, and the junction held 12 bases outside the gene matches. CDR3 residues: CASRPSSGRLVTGELFF. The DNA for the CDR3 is TGTGCCAGCAGACCATCTAGCGGGAGATTGGTGACCGGGGAGCTGTTTTTT.

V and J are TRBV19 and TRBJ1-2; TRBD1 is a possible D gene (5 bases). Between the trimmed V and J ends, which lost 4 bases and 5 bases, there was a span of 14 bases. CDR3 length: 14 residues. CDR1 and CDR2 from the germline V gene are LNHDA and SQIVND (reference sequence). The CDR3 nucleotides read TGTGCCAGTAGTAGGGGAACAGGTTTTTATGGCTACACCTTC. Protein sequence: CASSRGTGFYGYTF.

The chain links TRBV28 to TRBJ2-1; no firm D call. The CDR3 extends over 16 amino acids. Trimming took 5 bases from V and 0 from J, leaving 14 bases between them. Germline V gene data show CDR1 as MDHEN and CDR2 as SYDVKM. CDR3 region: CASSHPGLRSYNEQFF. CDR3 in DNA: TGTGCCAGCAGTCACCCGGGTCTGCGCTCCTACAATGAGCAGTTCTTC.

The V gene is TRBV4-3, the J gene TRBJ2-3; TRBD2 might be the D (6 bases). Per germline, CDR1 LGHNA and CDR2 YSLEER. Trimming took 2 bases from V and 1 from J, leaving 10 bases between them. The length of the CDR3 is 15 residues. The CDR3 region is CASSQPGEGTDTQYF. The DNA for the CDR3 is TGCGCCAGCAGCCAACCGGGGGAGGGCACAGATACGCAGTATTTT.

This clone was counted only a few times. CDR3 in DNA: TGCGCCAGCAGCCAAGGGGGTGCGCTAGCGGGAGGAGGCACCGGGGAGCTGTTTTTT. Encoded protein: CASSQGGALAGGGTGELFF. This sequence joins TRBV4-3 and TRBJ2-2, with TRBD2 matching 11 bases. Trimming at V came to 1 base and at J to 4 bases, leaving 11 bases not matched to a gene. The CDR3 consists of 19 residues. Germline values: CDR1 LGHNA, CDR2 YSLEER.

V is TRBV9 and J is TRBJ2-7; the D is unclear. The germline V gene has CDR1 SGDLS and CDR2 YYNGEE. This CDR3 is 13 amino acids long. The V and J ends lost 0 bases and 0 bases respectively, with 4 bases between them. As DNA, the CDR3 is TGTGCCAGCAGCGTAGACAGCTCCTACGAGCAGTACTTC. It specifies CASSVDSSYEQYF.

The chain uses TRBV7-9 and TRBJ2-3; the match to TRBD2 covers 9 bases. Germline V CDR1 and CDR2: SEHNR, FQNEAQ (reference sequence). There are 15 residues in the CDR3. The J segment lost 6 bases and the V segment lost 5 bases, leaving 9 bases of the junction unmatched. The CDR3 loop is CASSRLAGPADTQYF. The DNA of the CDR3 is TGTGCCAGCAGCCGCCTAGCGGGACCCGCGGATACGCAGTATTTT.

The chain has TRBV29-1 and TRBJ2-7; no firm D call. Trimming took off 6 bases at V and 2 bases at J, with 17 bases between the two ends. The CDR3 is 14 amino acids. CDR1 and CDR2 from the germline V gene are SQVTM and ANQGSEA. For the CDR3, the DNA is TGCAGCGTAGCCAGACGTGGGCCTCCCTACGAGCAGTACTTC. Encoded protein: CSVARRGPPYEQYF.

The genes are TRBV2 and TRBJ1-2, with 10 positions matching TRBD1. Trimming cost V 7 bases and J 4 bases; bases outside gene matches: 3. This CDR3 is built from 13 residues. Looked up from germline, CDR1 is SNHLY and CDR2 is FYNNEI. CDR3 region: CASKTGGVYGYTF. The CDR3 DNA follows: TGTGCCAGCAAGACAGGGGGCGTCTATGGCTACACCTTC.

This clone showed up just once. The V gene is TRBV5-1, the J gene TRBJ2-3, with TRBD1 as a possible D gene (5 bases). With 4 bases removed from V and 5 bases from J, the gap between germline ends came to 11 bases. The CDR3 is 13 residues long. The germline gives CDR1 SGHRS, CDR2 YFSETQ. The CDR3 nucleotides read TGCGCCAGCAGCCCCCTCAGGGTAGATACGCAGTATTTT. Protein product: CASSPLRVDTQYF. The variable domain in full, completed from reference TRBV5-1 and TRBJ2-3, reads KAGVTQTPRYLIKTRGQQVTLSCSPISGHRSVSWYQQTPGQGLQFLFEYFSETQRNKGNFPGRFSGRQFSNSRSEMNVSTLELGDSALYLCASSPLRVDTQYFGPGTRLTVL.

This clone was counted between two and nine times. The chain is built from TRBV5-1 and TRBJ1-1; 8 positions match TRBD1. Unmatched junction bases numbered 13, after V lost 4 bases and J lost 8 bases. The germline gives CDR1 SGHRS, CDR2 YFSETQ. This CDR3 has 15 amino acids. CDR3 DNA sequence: TGCGCCAGCAGCCCCATCGCGGCGGGACAGGACGAAGCTTTCTTT. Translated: CASSPIAAGQDEAFF. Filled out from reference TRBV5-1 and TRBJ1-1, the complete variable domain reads KAGVTQTPRYLIKTRGQQVTLSCSPISGHRSVSWYQQTPGQGLQFLFEYFSETQRNKGNFPGRFSGRQFSNSRSEMNVSTLELGDSALYLCASSPIAAGQDEAFFGQGTRLTVV.